Each of the 23 T cell receptor beta chains below was sequenced from the same sample in a study of blood T cell repertoires in COVID-19. The data were produced by immunoSEQ multiplex PCR, yet TCRdb's version contains in-frame clones alone and is incomplete. This table has around 320,000 clones, 87% appearing once. The sequencing sample was made of peripheral blood. The source of these receptors is a man between 18 and 35 years old with active or convalescent COVID-19.

This clone was counted a few times. This chain links TRBV7-3 with TRBJ2-2; 8 bases are a match to TRBD2. V shed 2 bases, J shed 1 base, and the junction held 0 bases outside the gene matches. Germline V gene sequence: CDR1 SGHTA, CDR2 FQGTGA. The CDR3 runs to 15 residues. The CDR3 spells CASSLAGGNTGELFF. For the CDR3, the DNA is TGTGCCAGCAGCTTAGCGGGAGGGAACACCGGGGAGCTGTTTTTT. Full variable domain (outside the CDR3, taken from reference TRBV7-3 and TRBJ2-2): GAGVSQTPSNKVTEKGKYVELRCDPISGHTALYWYRQSLGQGPEFLIYFQGTGAADDSGLPNDRFFAVRPEGSVSTLKIQRTERGDSAVYLCASSLAGGNTGELFFGEGSRLTVL.

This clone is a singleton in its sample. The chain uses TRBV28 and TRBJ2-1, with a possible D match to TRBD2 (6 bases). Germline CDR1 and CDR2: MDHEN and SYDVKM. The CDR3 runs to 15 residues. V was shortened by 7 bases and J by 0 bases, with 13 bases between the two germline ends. Here the CDR3 reads CASTDYVGSYNEQFF. For the CDR3, the DNA is TGTGCCAGCACGGACTATGTCGGCTCCTACAATGAGCAGTTCTTC.

The J gene is TRBJ1-5, the V gene TRBV19; TRBD1 aligns across 9 bases. With 5 bases clipped from V and 3 bases from J, the junction kept 5 bases outside the gene matches. Germline V lookup: CDR1 LNHDA, CDR2 SQIVND (reference sequence). The CDR3 is made up of 15 amino acids. In DNA form, the CDR3 reads TGTGCCAGTAGTCCAGACAGGGGGTTCAATCAGCCCCAGCATTTT. Residues: CASSPDRGFNQPQHF.

This chain connects TRBV5-1 to TRBJ1-3; a weak D match, TRBD1 (5 bases). CDR3 size: 13 residues. V was cut by 0 bases and J by 8 bases, with 9 bases left in between. Germline lookup yields CDR1 SGHRS and CDR2 YFSETQ. DNA for the CDR3: TGCGCCAGCAGCTTGGAGGGGAGGTACACCATATATTTT. It codes for CASSLEGRYTIYF.

J is TRBJ1-2 and V is TRBV6-5; 7 bases map to TRBD1. The CDR3 extends over 12 amino acids. Germline lookup yields CDR1 MNHEY and CDR2 SVGAGI. Trimming at V came to 8 bases and at J to 4 bases, leaving 4 bases not matched to a gene. CDR3 region: CASGYRGYGYTF. The CDR3 DNA sequence: TGTGCCAGCGGGTACAGGGGCTATGGCTACACCTTC.

This clone was recorded only once. This rearrangement joins TRBV2 to TRBJ1-3; TRBD1 matches at 7 bases. The CDR3 runs 14 residues. V lost 3 bases, J lost 3 bases, and 2 bases stayed unmatched. Germline V gives CDR1 SNHLY, CDR2 FYNNEI. The CDR3 region has the DNA TGTGCCAGCAGTGATTGGACAGGTGGAAACACCATATATTTT. This sequence encodes CASSDWTGGNTIYF. Complete variable domain (other parts from reference TRBV2 and TRBJ1-3): EPEVTQTPSHQVTQMGQEVILRCVPISNHLYFYWYRQILGQKVEFLVSFYNNEISEKSEIFDDQFSVERPDGSNFTLKIRSTKLEDSAMYFCASSDWTGGNTIYFGEGSWLTVV.

The chain recombines TRBV13 with TRBJ1-1, with TRBD1 identical over 7 bases. Germline assignment: CDR1 PRHDT and CDR2 FYEKMQ (reference sequence). Losses at the gene ends were 4 bases for V and 4 bases for J; bases not matched to a gene: 3. This CDR3 region has 13 residues. CDR3 sequence (DNA): TGTGCCAGCAGCTCAGGGGGGCGCACTGAAGCTTTCTTT. Its translation is CASSSGGRTEAFF.

This clone was picked up one time. V gene TRBV2 combines with J gene TRBJ1-3, with D tentatively TRBD1 (5 bases). The CDR3 covers 15 residues. The V end was cut by 2 bases, the J end by 2 bases, with 10 bases between. Looked up from germline, CDR1 is SNHLY and CDR2 is FYNNEI. The CDR3 bases are TGTGCCAGCAGTGAAAAGTACAGGACTGGAAACACCATATATTTT. It is translated as CASSEKYRTGNTIYF.

This clone was seen only a few times. The V and J genes are TRBV5-1 and TRBJ2-7; D is perhaps TRBD2 (5 bases). The CDR3 is 14 amino acids. V lost 1 base and J lost 6, with 14 bases in between. Germline CDR1 and CDR2: SGHRS and YFSETQ. CDR3 bases: TGCGCCAGCAGCTTGAAAACTAGTTCCGCCGAGCAGTACTTC. Amino acid sequence: CASSLKTSSAEQYF.

CDR3 in amino acids: CASSGSSGSPGELFF. CDR3 DNA: TGCGCCAGCAGCGGCTCTAGCGGGAGTCCCGGGGAGCTGTTTTTT. The chain uses TRBV4-1 and TRBJ2-2; the match to TRBD2 covers 10 bases. V was clipped by 5 bases and J by 6 bases; unmatched bases: 6. This CDR3 comprises 15 residues. Germline V gives CDR1 MGHRA, CDR2 YSYEKL.

CDR3 sequence: CASSPDRGLGNTIYF. The CDR3 coding sequence is TGTGCCAGCAGCCCGGACAGGGGGTTAGGAAACACCATATATTTT. This chain connects TRBV13 to TRBJ1-3; TRBD1 matches 10 bases. The germline CDR1 and CDR2 sequences are PRHDT and FYEKMQ (reference sequence). The CDR3 runs 15 residues. V lost 5 bases, J lost 4 bases, and 5 bases stayed unmatched.

This chain links TRBV28 with TRBJ2-3; 8 bases map to TRBD1. V was pared by 5 bases and J by 3 bases, with 16 bases of the junction left unmatched. Per the germline V gene, CDR1 is MDHEN and CDR2 is SYDVKM. This CDR3 is built from 18 residues. CDR3 DNA: TGTGCCAGCAGTCTCCTTAACCCCGGGACAGGATATACAGATACGCAGTATTTT. This translates into CASSLLNPGTGYTDTQYF. Full variable domain (outside the CDR3, taken from reference TRBV28 and TRBJ2-3): DVKVTQSSRYLVKRTGEKVFLECVQDMDHENMFWYRQDPGLGLRLIYFSYDVKMKEKGDIPEGYSVSREKKERFSLILESASTNQTSMYLCASSLLNPGTGYTDTQYFGPGTRLTVL.

V and J are TRBV11-2 and TRBJ2-1, with 8 bases that match TRBD2. The CDR3 contains 16 residues. Unmatched junction bases numbered 8, after V lost 3 bases and J lost 4 bases. CDR1 and CDR2 from the germline V gene are SGHAT and FQNNGV. The CDR3 region has the DNA TGTGCCAGCAGCTTTAAGGGACTAGGAATATACAATGAGCAGTTCTTC. It yields the protein CASSFKGLGIYNEQFF.

The chain carries TRBV19 and TRBJ1-4, with 7 positions matching TRBD1. The CDR3 is made up of 16 amino acids. The ends lost 5 bases at V and 2 bases at J; junction bases unmatched: 8. CDR1 LNHDA and CDR2 SQIVND come from the germline V gene (reference sequence). CDR3 coding DNA: TGTGCCAGTAGTTTCCCCCGGGGACAGACTAATGAAAAACTGTTTTTT. It codes for CASSFPRGQTNEKLFF.

The J gene is TRBJ1-2, the V gene TRBV28; no firm D call. V gave up 6 bases and J gave up 4 bases, with 15 bases separating them. Germline V gene lookup returns CDR1 MDHEN and CDR2 SYDVKM. The length of the CDR3 is 14 residues. The CDR3 DNA reads TGTGCCAGCAGGCCCTCCGGTCGGGTCTATGGCTACACCTTC. This sequence encodes CASRPSGRVYGYTF.

The chain joins TRBV7-9 to TRBJ2-1; D gene ambiguous. CDR1 and CDR2 from the germline V gene are SEHNR and FQNEAQ (reference sequence). V was shortened by 3 bases and J by 7 bases, with 4 bases between the two germline ends. The CDR3 is 11 amino acids. The DNA for the CDR3 is TGTGCCAGCAGCTTTCTAAATGAGCAGTTCTTC. Its protein is CASSFLNEQFF.

The chain is built from TRBV2 and TRBJ2-1; TRBD1 matches at 7 bases. CDR1 SNHLY and CDR2 FYNNEI come from the germline V gene. This CDR3 has 13 amino acids. With 5 bases clipped from V and 7 bases from J, the junction kept 5 bases outside the gene matches. The CDR3 DNA follows: TGTGCCAGCAGTAGACAGGGTTTGAATGAGCAGTTCTTC. Its translation is CASSRQGLNEQFF. Together with reference TRBV2 and TRBJ2-1, the CDR3 gives the full variable domain: EPEVTQTPSHQVTQMGQEVILRCVPISNHLYFYWYRQILGQKVEFLVSFYNNEISEKSEIFDDQFSVERPDGSNFTLKIRSTKLEDSAMYFCASSRQGLNEQFFGPGTRLTVL.

The CDR3 coding sequence is TGCGCCAGCAGCCATCCAGGACAAGAGACCCAGTACTTC. Encoded protein: CASSHPGQETQYF. This chain links TRBV4-1 with TRBJ2-5; the D is unclear. Germline assignment: CDR1 MGHRA and CDR2 YSYEKL. Between the trimmed V and J ends, which lost 3 bases and 2 bases, there was a span of 7 bases. This CDR3 spans 13 amino acids.

This chain links TRBV11-2 with TRBJ2-1; tentative D call: TRBD2 (5 bases). CDR3 length equals 14 residues. V lost 5 bases, J lost 4 bases, and 12 bases lay in between. The germline V gene has CDR1 SGHAT and CDR2 FQNNGV. The DNA for the CDR3 is TGTGCCAGCAGCGATTACGGGGTTTACAATGAGCAGTTCTTC. This sequence encodes CASSDYGVYNEQFF.

This clone appeared a single time. The rearrangement uses TRBV5-1 and TRBJ1-5; D call uncertain. CDR3 size: 15 residues. V lost 1 base and J lost 1, with 9 bases in between. The germline gives CDR1 SGHRS, CDR2 YFSETQ. For the CDR3, the DNA is TGCGCCAGCAGCTTGTTTTCGGGGAGCAATCAGCCCCAGCATTTT. Encoded protein: CASSLFSGSNQPQHF.

The chain links TRBV7-2 to TRBJ1-3, with unresolved D. There are 15 residues in the CDR3. The germline V gene has CDR1 SGHTA and CDR2 FQGNSA. The germline V and J ends were trimmed by 4 bases and 0 bases, with 10 bases remaining between them. CDR3 amino acids: CASSSRLSSGNTIYF. CDR3 bases: TGTGCCAGCAGCTCTCGCCTTAGCTCTGGAAACACCATATATTTT.

This chain joins TRBV7-8 and TRBJ2-7, with unresolved D. Germline V lookup: CDR1 SGHVS, CDR2 FQNEAQ. The ends were cut back, 3 bases at V and 0 bases at J, with 6 bases in the middle. This CDR3 comprises 13 residues. DNA of the CDR3: TGTGCCAGCAGCTTGAGGTTCTCCTACGAGCAGTACTTC. It codes for CASSLRFSYEQYF.

This clone was counted between two and nine times. The chain carries TRBV5-4 and TRBJ2-5; D is perhaps TRBD1 (6 bases). Trimming removed 1 base at V and 5 bases at J, with 18 bases between. CDR1 SGHNT and CDR2 YYREEE come from the germline V gene (reference sequence). The CDR3 contains 16 residues. CDR3 nucleotide sequence: TGTGCCAGCAGCTTGCCCGGGACAAAACTTCTCGAGACCCAGTACTTC. Protein sequence: CASSLPGTKLLETQYF.